Sequencing of this T cell receptor beta chain was carried out in a study of T cells after yellow fever vaccination. Germline V lookup: CDR1 GTSNPN, CDR2 SVGIG (reference sequence). Trimming pared 0 bases from V and 7 bases from J, leaving 9 bases between. The CDR3 runs to 12 residues. TCRdb recomputed calls from the 5' RACE reads with MiXCR, one row per CDR3 protein. This table has under 150,000 distinct CDR3 sequences, 6.5% to 8.5% appearing once. The chain combines TRBV30 with TRBJ1-2, with D possibly being TRBD1 (6 bases). The clonotype comes from a man aged 25 to 40 who received the YFV17D yellow fever vaccine. This specimen consisted of CD4+ T cells sorted from PBMCs, obtained 5 days after the yellow fever booster vaccination. CDR3 residues: CAWSVQGGGYTF. In DNA form, the CDR3 reads TGTGCCTGGAGTGTACAGGGAGGTGGCTACACCTTC.